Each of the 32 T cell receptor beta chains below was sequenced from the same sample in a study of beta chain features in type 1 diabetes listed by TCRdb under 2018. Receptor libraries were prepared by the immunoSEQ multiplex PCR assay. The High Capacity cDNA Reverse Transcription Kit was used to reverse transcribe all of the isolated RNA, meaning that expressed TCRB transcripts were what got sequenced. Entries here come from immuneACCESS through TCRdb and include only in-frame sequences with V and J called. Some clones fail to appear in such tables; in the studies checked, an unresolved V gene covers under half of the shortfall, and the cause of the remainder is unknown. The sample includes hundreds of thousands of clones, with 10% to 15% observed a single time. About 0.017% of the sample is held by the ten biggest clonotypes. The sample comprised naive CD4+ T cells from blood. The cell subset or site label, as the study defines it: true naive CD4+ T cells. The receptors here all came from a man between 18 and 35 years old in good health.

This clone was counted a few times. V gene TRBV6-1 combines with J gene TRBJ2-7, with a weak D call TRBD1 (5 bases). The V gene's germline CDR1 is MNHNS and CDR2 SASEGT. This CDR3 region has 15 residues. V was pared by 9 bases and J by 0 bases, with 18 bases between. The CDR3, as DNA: TGTGCCAGTGCTCCGCCAGGGATCAGCTCCTACGAGCAGTACTTC. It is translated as CASAPPGISSYEQYF.

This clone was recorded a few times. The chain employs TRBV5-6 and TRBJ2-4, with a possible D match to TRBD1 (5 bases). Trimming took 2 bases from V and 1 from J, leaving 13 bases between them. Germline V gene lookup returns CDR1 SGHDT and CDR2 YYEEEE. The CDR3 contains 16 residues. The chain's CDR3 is CASSFTGLGAKNIQYF. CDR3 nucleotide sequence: TGTGCCAGCAGCTTCACAGGCCTTGGGGCCAAAAACATTCAGTACTTC.

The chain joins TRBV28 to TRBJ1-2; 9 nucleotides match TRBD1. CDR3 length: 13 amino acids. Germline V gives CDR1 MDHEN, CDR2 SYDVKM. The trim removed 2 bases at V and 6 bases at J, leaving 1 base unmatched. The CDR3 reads CASSLGTGNGYTF. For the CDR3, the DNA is TGTGCCAGCAGTTTAGGGACAGGGAATGGCTACACCTTC.

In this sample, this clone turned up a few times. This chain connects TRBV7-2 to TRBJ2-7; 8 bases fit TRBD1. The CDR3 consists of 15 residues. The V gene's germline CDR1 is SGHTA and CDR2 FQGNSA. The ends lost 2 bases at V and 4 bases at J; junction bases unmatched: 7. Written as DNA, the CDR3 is TGTGCCAGCAGCTTAAGGACAGGGACGGATTACGAGCAGTACTTC. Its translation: CASSLRTGTDYEQYF.

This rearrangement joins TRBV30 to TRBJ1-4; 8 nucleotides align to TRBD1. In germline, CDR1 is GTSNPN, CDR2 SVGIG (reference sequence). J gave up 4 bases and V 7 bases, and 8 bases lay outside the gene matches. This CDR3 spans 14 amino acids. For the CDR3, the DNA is TGTGCCTACAGGGACAGGTGGGATAATGAAAAACTGTTTTTT. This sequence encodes CAYRDRWDNEKLFF.

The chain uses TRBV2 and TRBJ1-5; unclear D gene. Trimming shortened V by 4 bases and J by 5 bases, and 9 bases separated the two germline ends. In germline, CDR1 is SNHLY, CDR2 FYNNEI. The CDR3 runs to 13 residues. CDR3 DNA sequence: TGTGCCAGCAGTGTGTCAGTTTATCAGCCCCAGCATTTT. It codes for CASSVSVYQPQHF.

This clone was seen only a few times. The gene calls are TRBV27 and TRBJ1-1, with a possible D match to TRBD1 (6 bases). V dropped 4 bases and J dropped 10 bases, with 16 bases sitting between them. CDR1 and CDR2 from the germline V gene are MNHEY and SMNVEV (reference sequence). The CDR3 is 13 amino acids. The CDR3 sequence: CASSSSVPGAAFF. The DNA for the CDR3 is TGTGCCAGCAGTTCCTCTGTTCCAGGGGCAGCTTTCTTT.

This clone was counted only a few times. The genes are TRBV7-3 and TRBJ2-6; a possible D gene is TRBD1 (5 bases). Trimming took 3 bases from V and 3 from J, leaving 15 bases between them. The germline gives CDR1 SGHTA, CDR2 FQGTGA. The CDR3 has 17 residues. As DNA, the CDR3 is TGTGCCAGCAGCTTCTCACCTACAGGAGATGGGGCCAACGTCCTGACTTTC. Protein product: CASSFSPTGDGANVLTF.

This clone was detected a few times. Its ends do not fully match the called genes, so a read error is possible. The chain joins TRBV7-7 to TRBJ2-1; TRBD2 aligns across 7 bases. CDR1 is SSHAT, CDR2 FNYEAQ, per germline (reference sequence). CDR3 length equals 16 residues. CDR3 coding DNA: TGTGCTAGCAGCACCTCGCGGGAGACATCCTACAATGAGCAGTTCTTC. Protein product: CASSTSRETSYNEQFF.

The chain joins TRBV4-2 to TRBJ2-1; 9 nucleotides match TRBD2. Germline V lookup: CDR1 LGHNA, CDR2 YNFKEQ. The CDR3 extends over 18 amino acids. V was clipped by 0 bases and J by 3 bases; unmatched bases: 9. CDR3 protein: CASSQENEAGGYYNEQFF. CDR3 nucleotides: TGTGCCAGCAGCCAAGAAAATGAAGCGGGGGGTTACTACAATGAGCAGTTCTTC.

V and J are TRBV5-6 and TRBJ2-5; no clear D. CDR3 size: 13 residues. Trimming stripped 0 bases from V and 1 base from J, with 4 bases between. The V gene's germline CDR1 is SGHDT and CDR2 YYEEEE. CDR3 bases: TGTGCCAGCAGCTTGGGTCTCCAAGAGACCCAGTACTTC. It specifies CASSLGLQETQYF.

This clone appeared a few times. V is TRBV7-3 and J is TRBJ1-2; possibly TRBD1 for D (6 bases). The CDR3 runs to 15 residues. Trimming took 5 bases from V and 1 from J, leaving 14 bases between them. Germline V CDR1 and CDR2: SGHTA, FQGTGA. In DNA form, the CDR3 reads TGTGCCAGCAGCCCTGATGGGGGCCTTAACTATGGCTACACCTTC. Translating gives CASSPDGGLNYGYTF. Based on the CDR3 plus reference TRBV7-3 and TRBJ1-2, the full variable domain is GAGVSQTPSNKVTEKGKYVELRCDPISGHTALYWYRQSLGQGPEFLIYFQGTGAADDSGLPNDRFFAVRPEGSVSTLKIQRTERGDSAVYLCASSPDGGLNYGYTFGSGTRLTVV.

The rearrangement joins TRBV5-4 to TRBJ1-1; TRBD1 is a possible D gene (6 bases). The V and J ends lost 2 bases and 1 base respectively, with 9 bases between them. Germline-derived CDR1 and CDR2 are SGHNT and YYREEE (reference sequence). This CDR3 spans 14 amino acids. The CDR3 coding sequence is TGTGCCAGCAGCTTTCAGGGACAGAACACTGAAGCTTTCTTT. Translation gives CASSFQGQNTEAFF.

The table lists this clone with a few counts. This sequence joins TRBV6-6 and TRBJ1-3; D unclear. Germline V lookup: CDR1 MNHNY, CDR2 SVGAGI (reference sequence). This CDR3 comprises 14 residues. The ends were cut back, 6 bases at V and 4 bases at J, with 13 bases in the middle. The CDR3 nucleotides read TGTGCCAGCAGCCCACCTGGGCCCGGAAACACCATATATTTT. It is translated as CASSPPGPGNTIYF.

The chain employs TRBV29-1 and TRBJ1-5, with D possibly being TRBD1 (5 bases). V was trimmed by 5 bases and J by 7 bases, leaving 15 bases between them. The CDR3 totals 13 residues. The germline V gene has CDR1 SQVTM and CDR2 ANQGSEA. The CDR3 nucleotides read TGCAGCGTTTCATCAGGACAACACCAGCCCCAGCATTTT. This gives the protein CSVSSGQHQPQHF.

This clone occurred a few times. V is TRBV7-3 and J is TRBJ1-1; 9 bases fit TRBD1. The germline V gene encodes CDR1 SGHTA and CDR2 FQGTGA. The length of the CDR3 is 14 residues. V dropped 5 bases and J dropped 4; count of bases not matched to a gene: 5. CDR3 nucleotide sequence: TGTGCCAGCAGCGCTACAGGGGGCGGCACTGAAGCTTTCTTT. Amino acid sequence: CASSATGGGTEAFF.

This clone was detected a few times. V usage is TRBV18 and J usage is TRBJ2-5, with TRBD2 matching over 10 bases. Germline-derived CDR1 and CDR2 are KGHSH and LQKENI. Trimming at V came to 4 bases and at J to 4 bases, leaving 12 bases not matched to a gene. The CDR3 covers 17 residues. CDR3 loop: CASSRASSGGVRETQYF. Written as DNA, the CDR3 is TGTGCCAGCTCACGGGCGTCGAGCGGGGGGGTCCGAGAGACCCAGTACTTC.

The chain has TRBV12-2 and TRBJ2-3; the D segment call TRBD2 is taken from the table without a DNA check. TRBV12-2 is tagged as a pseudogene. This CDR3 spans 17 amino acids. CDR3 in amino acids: CASRSTGSGGDTDTQYF. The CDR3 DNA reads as TGTGCAAGTCGCTCAACCGGGAGCGGGGGTGACACAGATACGCAGTATTTT.

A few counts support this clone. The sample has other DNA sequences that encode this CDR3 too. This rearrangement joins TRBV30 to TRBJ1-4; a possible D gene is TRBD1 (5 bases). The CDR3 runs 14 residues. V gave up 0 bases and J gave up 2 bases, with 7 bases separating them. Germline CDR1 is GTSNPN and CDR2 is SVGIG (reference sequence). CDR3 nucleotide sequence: TGTGCCTGGAGTGTCGGGGGGACTAATGAAAAACTGTTTTTT. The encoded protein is CAWSVGGTNEKLFF. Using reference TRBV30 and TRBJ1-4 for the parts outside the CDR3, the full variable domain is SQTIHQWPATLVQPVGSPLSLECTVEGTSNPNLYWYRQAAGRGLQLLFYSVGIGQISSEVPQNLSASRPQDRQFILSSKKLLLSDSGFYLCAWSVGGTNEKLFFGSGTQLSVL.

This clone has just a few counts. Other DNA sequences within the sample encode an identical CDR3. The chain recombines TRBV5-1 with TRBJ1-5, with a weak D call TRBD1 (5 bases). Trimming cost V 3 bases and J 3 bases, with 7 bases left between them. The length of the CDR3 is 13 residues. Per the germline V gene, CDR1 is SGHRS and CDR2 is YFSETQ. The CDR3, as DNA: TGCGCCAGCAGCTCGACAGTCAATCAGCCCCAGCATTTT. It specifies CASSSTVNQPQHF.

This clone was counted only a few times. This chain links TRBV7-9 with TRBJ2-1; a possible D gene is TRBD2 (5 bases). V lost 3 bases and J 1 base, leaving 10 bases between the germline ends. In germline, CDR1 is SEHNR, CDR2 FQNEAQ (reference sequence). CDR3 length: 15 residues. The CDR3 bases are TGTGCCAGCAGCTTTCGTAGCGAATCCTACAATGAGCAGTTCTTC. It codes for CASSFRSESYNEQFF.

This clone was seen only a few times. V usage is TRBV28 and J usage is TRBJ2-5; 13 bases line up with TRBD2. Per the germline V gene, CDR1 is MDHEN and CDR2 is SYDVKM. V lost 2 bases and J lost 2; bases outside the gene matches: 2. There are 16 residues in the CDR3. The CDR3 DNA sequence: TGTGCCAGCAGTTTAGGACTAGCGGGAGAGCAAGAGACCCAGTACTTC. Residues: CASSLGLAGEQETQYF.

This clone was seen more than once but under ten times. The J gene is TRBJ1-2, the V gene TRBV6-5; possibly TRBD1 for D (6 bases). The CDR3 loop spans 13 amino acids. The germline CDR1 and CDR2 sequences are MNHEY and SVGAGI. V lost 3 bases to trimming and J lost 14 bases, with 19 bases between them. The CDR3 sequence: CASSYEGTRSVTF. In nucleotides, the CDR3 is TGTGCCAGCAGTTATGAGGGGACACGGAGTGTGACCTTC.

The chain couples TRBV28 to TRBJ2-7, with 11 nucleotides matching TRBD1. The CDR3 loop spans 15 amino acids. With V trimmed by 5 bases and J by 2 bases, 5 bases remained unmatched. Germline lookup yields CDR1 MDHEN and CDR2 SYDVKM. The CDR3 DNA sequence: TGTGCCAGCAGTCCACCGGACAGGGGGCCCTACGAGCAGTACTTC. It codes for CASSPPDRGPYEQYF.

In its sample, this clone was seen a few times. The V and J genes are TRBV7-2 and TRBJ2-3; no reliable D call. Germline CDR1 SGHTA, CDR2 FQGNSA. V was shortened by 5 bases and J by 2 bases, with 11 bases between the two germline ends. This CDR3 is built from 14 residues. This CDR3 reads CASSRKANTDTQYF. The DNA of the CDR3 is TGTGCCAGCAGCCGGAAAGCGAACACAGATACGCAGTATTTT.

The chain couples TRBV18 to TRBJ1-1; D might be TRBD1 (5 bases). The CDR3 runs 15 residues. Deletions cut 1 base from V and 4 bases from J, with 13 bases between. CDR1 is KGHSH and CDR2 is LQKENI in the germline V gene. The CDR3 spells CASSPQGRGGTEAFF. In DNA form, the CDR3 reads TGTGCCAGCTCACCACAGGGTAGGGGTGGCACTGAAGCTTTCTTT.

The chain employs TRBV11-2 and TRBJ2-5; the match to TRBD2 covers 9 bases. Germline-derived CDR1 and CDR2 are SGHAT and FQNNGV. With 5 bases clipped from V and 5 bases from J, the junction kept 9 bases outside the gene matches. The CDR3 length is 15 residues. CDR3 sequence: CASSADGTSTETQYF. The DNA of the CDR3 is TGTGCCAGCAGCGCAGACGGGACTAGCACGGAGACCCAGTACTTC.

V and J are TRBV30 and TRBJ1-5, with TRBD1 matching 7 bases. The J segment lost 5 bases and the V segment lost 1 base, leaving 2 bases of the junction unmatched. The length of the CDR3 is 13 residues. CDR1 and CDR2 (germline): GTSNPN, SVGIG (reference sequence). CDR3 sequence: CAWSGTGHQPQHF. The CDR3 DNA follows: TGTGCCTGGAGTGGGACAGGACATCAGCCCCAGCATTTT.

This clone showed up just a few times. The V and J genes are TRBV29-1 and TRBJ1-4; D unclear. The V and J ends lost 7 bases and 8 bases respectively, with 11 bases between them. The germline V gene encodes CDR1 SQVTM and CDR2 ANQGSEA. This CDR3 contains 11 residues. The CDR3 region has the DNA TGCAGCGGTAGTGAAGAGGAAAAACTGTTTTTT. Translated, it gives CSGSEEEKLFF.

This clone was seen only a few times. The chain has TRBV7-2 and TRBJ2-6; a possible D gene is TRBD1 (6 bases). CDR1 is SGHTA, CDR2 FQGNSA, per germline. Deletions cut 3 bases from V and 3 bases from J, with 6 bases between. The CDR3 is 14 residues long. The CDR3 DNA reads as TGTGCCAGCAGCTTCAGGGGTGGGGCCAACGTCCTGACTTTC. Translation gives CASSFRGGANVLTF.

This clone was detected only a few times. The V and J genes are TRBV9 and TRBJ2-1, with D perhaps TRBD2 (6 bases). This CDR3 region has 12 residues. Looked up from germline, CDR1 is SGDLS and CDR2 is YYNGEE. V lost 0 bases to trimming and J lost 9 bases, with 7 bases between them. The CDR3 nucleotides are TGTGCCAGCAGCGTAGTGGGGGGTGAGCAGTTCTTC. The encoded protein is CASSVVGGEQFF.

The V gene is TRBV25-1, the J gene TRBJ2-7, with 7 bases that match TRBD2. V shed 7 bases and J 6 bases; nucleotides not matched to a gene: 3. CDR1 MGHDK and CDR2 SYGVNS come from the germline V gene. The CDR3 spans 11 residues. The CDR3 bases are TGTGCCAGCATTGCGGGGGTCGAGCAGTACTTC. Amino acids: CASIAGVEQYF.